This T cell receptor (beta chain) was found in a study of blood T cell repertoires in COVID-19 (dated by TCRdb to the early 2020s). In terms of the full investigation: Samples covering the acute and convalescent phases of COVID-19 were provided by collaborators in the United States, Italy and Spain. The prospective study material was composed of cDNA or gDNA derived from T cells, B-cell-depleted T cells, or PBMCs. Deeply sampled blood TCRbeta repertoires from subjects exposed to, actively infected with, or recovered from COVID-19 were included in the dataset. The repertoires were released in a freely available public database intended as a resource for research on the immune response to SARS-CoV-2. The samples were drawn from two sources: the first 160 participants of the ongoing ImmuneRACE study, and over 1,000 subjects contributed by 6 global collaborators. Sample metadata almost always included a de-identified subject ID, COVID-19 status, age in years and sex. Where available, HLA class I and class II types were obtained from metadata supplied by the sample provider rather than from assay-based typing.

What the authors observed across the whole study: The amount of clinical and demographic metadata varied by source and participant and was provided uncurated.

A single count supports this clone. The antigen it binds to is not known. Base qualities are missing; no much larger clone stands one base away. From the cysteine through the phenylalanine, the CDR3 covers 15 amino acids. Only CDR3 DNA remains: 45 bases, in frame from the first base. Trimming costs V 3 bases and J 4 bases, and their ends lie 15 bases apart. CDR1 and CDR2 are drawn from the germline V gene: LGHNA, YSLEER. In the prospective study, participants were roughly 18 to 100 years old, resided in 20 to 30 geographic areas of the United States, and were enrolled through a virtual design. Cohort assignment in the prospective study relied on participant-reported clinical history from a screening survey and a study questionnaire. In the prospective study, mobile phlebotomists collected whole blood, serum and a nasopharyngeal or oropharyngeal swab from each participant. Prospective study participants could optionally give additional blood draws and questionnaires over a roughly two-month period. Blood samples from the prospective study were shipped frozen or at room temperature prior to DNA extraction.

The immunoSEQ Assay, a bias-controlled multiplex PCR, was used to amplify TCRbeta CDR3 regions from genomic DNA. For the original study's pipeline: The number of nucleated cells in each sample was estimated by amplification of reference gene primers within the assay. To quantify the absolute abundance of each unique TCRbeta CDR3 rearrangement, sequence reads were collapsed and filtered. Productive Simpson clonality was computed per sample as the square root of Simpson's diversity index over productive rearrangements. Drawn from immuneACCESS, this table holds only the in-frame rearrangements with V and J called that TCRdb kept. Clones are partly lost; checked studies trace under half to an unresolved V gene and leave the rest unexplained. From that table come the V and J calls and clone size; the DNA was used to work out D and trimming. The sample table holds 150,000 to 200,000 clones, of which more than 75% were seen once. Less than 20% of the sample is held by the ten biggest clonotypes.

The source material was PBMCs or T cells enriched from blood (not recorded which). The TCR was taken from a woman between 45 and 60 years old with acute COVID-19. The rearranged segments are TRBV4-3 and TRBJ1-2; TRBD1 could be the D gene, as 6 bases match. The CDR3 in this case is CASSHSPDRLYGYTF. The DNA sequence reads TGCGCCAGCAGCCATTCTCCAGACAGGCTCTATGGCTACACCTTC.